This T cell receptor (beta chain) was observed in a study of OX40 agonist ivuxolimab in advanced cancers. Some clones are missing from TCRdb's copy, which holds only in-frame ones; the method was immunoSEQ multiplex PCR. The sample consists of 45,000 or so clones, around 83% of them appearing once. This CDR3 comprises 14 residues. Trimming took off 8 bases at V and 2 bases at J, with 13 bases between the two ends. The germline V gene encodes CDR1 LNHNV and CDR2 YYDKDF (reference sequence). The sequence derives from an adult with an advanced solid tumor such as melanoma, head and neck, liver or kidney cancer. The chain has TRBV15 and TRBJ1-5; D may be TRBD1 (6 bases). Here the sequenced sample was CD4+ or CD8+ T cells sorted from blood, taken in a trial of the OX40 agonist ivuxolimab. The DNA of the CDR3 is TGTGCCACCGGGAGGGGGTTGGGCAATCAGCCCCAGCATTTT. Amino acids: CATGRGLGNQPQHF.